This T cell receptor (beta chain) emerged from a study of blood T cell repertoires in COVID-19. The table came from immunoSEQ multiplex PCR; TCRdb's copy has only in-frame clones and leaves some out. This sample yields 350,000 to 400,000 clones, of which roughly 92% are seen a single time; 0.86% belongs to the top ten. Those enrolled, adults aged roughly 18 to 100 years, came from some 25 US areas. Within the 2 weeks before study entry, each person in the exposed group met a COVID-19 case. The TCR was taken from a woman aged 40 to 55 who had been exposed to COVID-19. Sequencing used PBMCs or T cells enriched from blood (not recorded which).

CDR3 protein: CASSQTVGNTIYF. The CDR3 coding sequence is TGTGCCAGCAGTCAGACAGTTGGAAACACCATATATTTT. This chain uses TRBV6-5 with TRBJ1-3; possibly TRBD1 for D (5 bases). The V end was cut by 5 bases, the J end by 3 bases, with 8 bases between. Per germline, CDR1 MNHEY and CDR2 SVGAGI. CDR3 length: 13 amino acids.